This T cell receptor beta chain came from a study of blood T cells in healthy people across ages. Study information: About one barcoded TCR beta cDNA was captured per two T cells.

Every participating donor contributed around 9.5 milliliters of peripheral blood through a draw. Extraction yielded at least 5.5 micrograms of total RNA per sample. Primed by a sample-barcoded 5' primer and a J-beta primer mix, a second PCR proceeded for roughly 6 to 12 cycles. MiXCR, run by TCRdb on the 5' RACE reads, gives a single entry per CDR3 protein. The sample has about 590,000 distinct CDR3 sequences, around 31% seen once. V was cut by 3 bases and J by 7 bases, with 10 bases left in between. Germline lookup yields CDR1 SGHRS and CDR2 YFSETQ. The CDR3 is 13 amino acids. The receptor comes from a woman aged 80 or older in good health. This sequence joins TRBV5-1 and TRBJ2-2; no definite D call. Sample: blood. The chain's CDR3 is CASSYSRDGELFF. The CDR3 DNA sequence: TGCGCCAGCAGCTACTCCCGCGACGGGGAGCTGTTTTTT. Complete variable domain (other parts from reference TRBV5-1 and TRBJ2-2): KAGVTQTPRYLIKTRGQQVTLSCSPISGHRSVSWYQQTPGQGLQFLFEYFSETQRNKGNFPGRFSGRQFSNSRSEMNVSTLELGDSALYLCASSYSRDGELFFGEGSRLTVL.